These 24 T cell receptor beta chains originate from one sample sequenced in a study of blood T cells in healthy people across ages. A second PCR, run for about 7 to 11 cycles, used a sample-barcoded 5' primer plus a J-beta primer mix. TCRdb re-derived calls from the 5' RACE reads in MiXCR, one entry per CDR3 protein. The sample contains hundreds of thousands of distinct CDR3 sequences, approximately 40% of which appear only once. Sequencing was performed on blood. The receptors were sampled from an elderly man in good health.

V gene TRBV7-9 combines with J gene TRBJ2-4; perhaps TRBD2 as D (6 bases). The CDR3 contains 17 residues. From germline, CDR1 is SEHNR and CDR2 FQNEAQ (reference sequence). Trimming removed 4 bases at V and 0 bases at J, with 16 bases between. For the CDR3, the DNA is TGTGCCAGCAGCTCCAGGGAGGACGGTCTAGCCAAAAACATTCAGTACTTC. This translates into CASSSREDGLAKNIQYF.

The CDR3 sequence is CAISFGTDQETQYF. CDR3 nucleotide sequence: TGTGCCATCAGCTTCGGGACAGACCAAGAGACCCAGTACTTC. J is TRBJ2-5 and V is TRBV10-3; 7 bases agree with TRBD1. The CDR3 has 14 amino acids. CDR1 is ENHRY, CDR2 SYGVKD, per germline. Germline trimming cut 6 bases from V and 0 bases from J; bases unmatched to any gene: 4.

The chain couples TRBV6-4 to TRBJ2-7; 8 bases fit TRBD1. The germline CDR1 and CDR2 sequences are MRHNA and SNTAGT. Trimming at V came to 6 bases and at J to 1 base, leaving 5 bases not matched to a gene. The CDR3 consists of 14 residues. The chain's CDR3 is CASRPDRGSYEQYF. The CDR3 DNA sequence: TGTGCCAGCAGACCCGACAGGGGTTCCTACGAGCAGTACTTC.

The genes are TRBV6-5 and TRBJ1-1; 7 positions match TRBD1. The CDR3 length is 15 residues. Germline trimming cut 2 bases from V and 8 bases from J; bases unmatched to any gene: 11. Germline CDR1 MNHEY, CDR2 SVGAGI. The CDR3 DNA reads TGTGCCAGCAGTTACGGGCGGACAGGCGTCTTCGAAGCTTTCTTT. Protein: CASSYGRTGVFEAFF.

The chain recombines TRBV20-1 with TRBJ2-7, with a tentative D call TRBD2 (6 bases). The germline gives CDR1 DFQATT, CDR2 SNEGSKA (reference sequence). V was cut by 1 base and J by 3 bases, with 16 bases left in between. The length of the CDR3 is 15 residues. This CDR3 reads CSARGFGGGNYEQYF. The CDR3 bases are TGCAGTGCTAGAGGGTTCGGGGGAGGTAACTACGAGCAGTACTTC.

A single count supports this clonotype. The chain has TRBV6-2 or TRBV6-3 and TRBJ1-6; D not certain. This CDR3 is built from 14 residues. V was shortened by 2 bases and J by 3 bases, with 5 bases between the two germline ends. Looked up from germline, CDR1 is MNHEY and CDR2 is SVGEGT. CDR3 sequence reads: CASSYGDYNSPLHF. The CDR3 region has the DNA TGTGCCAGCAGTTACGGCGACTATAATTCACCCCTCCACTTT.

The chain recombines TRBV14 with TRBJ2-5; the D call may be TRBD1 or TRBD2 (5 bases each). Per the germline V gene, CDR1 is SGHDN and CDR2 is FVKESK. Between the trimmed V and J ends, which lost 4 bases and 5 bases, there was a span of 14 bases. The CDR3 sequence is 14 residues long. CDR3 DNA sequence: TGTGCCAGCAGCCGGGACCGAACAACGGAGACCCAGTACTTC. Its translation is CASSRDRTTETQYF.

As for this clonotype: Just one base apart from a much larger clone, this may be a read error. V and J are TRBV3-1 and TRBJ2-3; 12 bases match TRBD1. Trimming cost V 4 bases and J 1 base; bases outside gene matches: 6. CDR3 size: 17 residues. Germline CDR1 LGHDT, CDR2 YNNKEL (reference sequence). As DNA, the CDR3 is TGTGCCAGCAGCCTTACCGGGACAGGGGGCGGCACAGATACGCAGTATTTT. It specifies CASSLTGTGGGTDTQYF.

This clonotype was recorded a few times. The J gene is TRBJ2-1, the V gene TRBV5-1; 7 nucleotides align to TRBD1. Germline V gives CDR1 SGHRS, CDR2 YFSETQ. The CDR3 covers 15 residues. Trimming cost V 2 bases and J 4 bases; bases outside gene matches: 6. The CDR3 loop reads CASSLTGQIYNEQFF. Here the CDR3 DNA reads TGCGCCAGCAGCTTAACGGGACAGATATACAATGAGCAGTTCTTC.

This rearrangement joins TRBV5-1 to TRBJ1-2, with D maybe TRBD1 (5 bases). CDR1 and CDR2 (germline): SGHRS, YFSETQ. The CDR3 covers 14 residues. The V end was cut by 4 bases, the J end by 4 bases, with 14 bases between. The CDR3 DNA sequence: TGCGCCAGCAGCCCCGGGGACCCTGGCTATGGCTACACCTTC. Protein sequence: CASSPGDPGYGYTF.

The chain couples TRBV4-2 to TRBJ2-5; D may be TRBD1 (6 bases). Germline lookup yields CDR1 LGHNA and CDR2 YNFKEQ. V was clipped by 4 bases and J by 2 bases, with 17 bases between them. The CDR3 loop spans 16 amino acids. CDR3 region: CASSPELLQGQETQYF. The CDR3 DNA reads TGTGCCAGCAGCCCGGAACTTCTACAGGGTCAAGAGACCCAGTACTTC.

This clonotype was recorded once. J is TRBJ2-1 and V is TRBV6-5, with TRBD1 as a possible D gene (6 bases). CDR3 length equals 10 residues. The germline V gene has CDR1 MNHEY and CDR2 SVGAGI. Trimming took 10 bases from V and 10 from J, leaving 11 bases between them. The CDR3 reads CAIKGTEQFF. CDR3 bases: TGTGCCATCAAAGGGACAGAGCAGTTCTTC.

The rearrangement uses TRBV20-1 and TRBJ2-1; perhaps TRBD2 as D (7 bases). V dropped 3 bases and J dropped 0 bases, with 15 bases sitting between them. This CDR3 contains 16 residues. Per germline, CDR1 DFQATT and CDR2 SNEGSKA (reference sequence). CDR3 in DNA: TGCAGTGCTAGGGGAGGGGGACGCCTCTCCTACAATGAGCAGTTCTTC. Protein: CSARGGGRLSYNEQFF.

The gene calls are TRBV20-1 and TRBJ2-5, with 11 bases that match TRBD1. The DNA end lines up better with TRBJ2-7; the J call may be wrong. CDR3 length equals 15 residues. Germline V gene lookup returns CDR1 DFQATT and CDR2 SNEGSKA (reference sequence). The CDR3 nucleotides are TGCAGTGCTAGTTGGGACAGGGGGATGTTGAACGAGCAGTACTTC. Translation: CSASWDRGMLNEQYF.

A remark on this clonotype: Just one base apart from a much larger clone, this may be a read error. J is TRBJ2-6 and V is TRBV29-1; D is possibly TRBD1 (6 bases). V was pared by 6 bases and J by 0 bases, with 15 bases between. The CDR3 runs to 16 residues. CDR1 SQVTM and CDR2 ANQGSEA come from the germline V gene. The CDR3 protein is CSVGTGSRSGANVLTF. The CDR3 coding sequence is TGCAGCGTGGGTACAGGGTCCCGCTCTGGGGCCAACGTCCTGACTTTC.

This clonotype was observed once. CDR3 DNA sequence: TGTGCCACCAGCAGAGGGGACAGGGTCTACGAGCAGTACTTC. This translates into CATSRGDRVYEQYF. The chain has TRBV15 and TRBJ2-7; 9 bases are a match to TRBD1. The trim removed 1 base at V and 3 bases at J, leaving 1 base unmatched. From germline, CDR1 is LNHNV and CDR2 YYDKDF (reference sequence). The CDR3 covers 14 residues.

This clonotype turned up a few times. The V call is TRBV2, the J call TRBJ2-1; no clear D. Trimming took 0 bases from V and 0 from J, leaving 9 bases between them. The CDR3 consists of 16 residues. CDR1 SNHLY and CDR2 FYNNEI come from the germline V gene. In nucleotides, the CDR3 is TGTGCCAGCAGTGAAGCCGGGCATAGCTCCTACAATGAGCAGTTCTTC. Residues: CASSEAGHSSYNEQFF.

This clonotype was detected once. DNA of the CDR3: TGTGCCAGCAGCTTCGGGGGTGGGGCCTATGAGCAGTTCTTC. This gives the protein CASSFGGGAYEQFF. This rearrangement joins TRBV7-2 to TRBJ2-1; possibly TRBD2 for D (6 bases). Germline V gene sequence: CDR1 SGHTA, CDR2 FQGNSA. V was cut by 3 bases and J by 8 bases, with 14 bases left in between. The CDR3 runs 14 residues. Full variable domain (outside the CDR3, taken from reference TRBV7-2 and TRBJ2-1): GAGVSQSPSNKVTEKGKDVELRCDPISGHTALYWYRQSLGQGLEFLIYFQGNSAPDKSGLPSDRFSAERTGGSVSTLTIQRTQQEDSAVYLCASSFGGGAYEQFFGPGTRLTVL.

The V gene is TRBV5-1, the J gene TRBJ2-3, with D uncertain. Germline CDR1 is SGHRS and CDR2 is YFSETQ. CDR3 size: 16 residues. Trimming stripped 2 bases from V and 6 bases from J, with 19 bases between. CDR3 sequence reads: CASSFNLESSEDTQYF. CDR3 DNA: TGCGCCAGCAGCTTTAATTTGGAGAGTTCAGAGGATACGCAGTATTTT.

The rearrangement joins TRBV20-1 to TRBJ2-5, with a tentative D call TRBD2 (6 bases). The germline V gene has CDR1 DFQATT and CDR2 SNEGSKA (reference sequence). The CDR3 loop spans 15 amino acids. V lost 0 bases, J lost 2 bases, and 13 bases lay in between. This chain's CDR3 is CSARDQAGMQETQYF. CDR3 bases: TGCAGTGCTAGAGATCAGGCGGGGATGCAAGAGACCCAGTACTTC.

In this sample, this clonotype turned up many times. CDR3 in amino acids: CSVVDSNNYGYTF. In DNA form, the CDR3 reads TGCAGCGTTGTGGACAGTAATAACTATGGCTACACCTTC. The chain uses TRBV29-1 and TRBJ1-2; D perhaps matches TRBD1 (6 bases). Trimming cost V 4 bases and J 1 base, with 10 bases left between them. CDR3 length equals 13 residues. The germline gives CDR1 SQVTM, CDR2 ANQGSEA. The full variable domain, completed using reference TRBV29-1 and TRBJ1-2, is SAVISQKPSRDICQRGTSLTIQCQVDSQVTMMFWYRQQPGQSLTLIATANQGSEATYESGFVIDKFPISRPNLTFSTLTVSNMSPEDSSIYLCSVVDSNNYGYTFGSGTRLTVV.

This clonotype was observed at least ten times. The chain couples TRBV29-1 to TRBJ2-4; 10 bases map to TRBD1. The CDR3 has 14 amino acids. V lost 4 bases to trimming and J lost 11 bases; unmatched junction nucleotides: 11. The germline V gene has CDR1 SQVTM and CDR2 ANQGSEA. For the CDR3, the DNA is TGCAGCGTTGCCCCTCGGGACAGGGGCGGATTTCAGTACTTC. Its protein is CSVAPRDRGGFQYF.

This clonotype appeared many times. The chain is built from TRBV29-1 and TRBJ2-5; 7 bases line up with TRBD2. The length of the CDR3 is 15 residues. CDR1 and CDR2 from the germline V gene are SQVTM and ANQGSEA. V shed 4 bases and J 5 bases; nucleotides not matched to a gene: 13. The CDR3 region is CSVGASSGGVETQYF. CDR3 DNA: TGCAGCGTTGGTGCGTCTAGCGGAGGGGTGGAGACCCAGTACTTC.

The CDR3 loop reads CASHPGHNTEAFF. CDR3 coding DNA: TGTGCCAGCCATCCCGGACACAACACTGAAGCTTTCTTT. V gene TRBV12-3 or TRBV12-4 combines with J gene TRBJ1-1; D possibly corresponds to TRBD1 (5 bases). V dropped 8 bases and J dropped 2 bases, with 12 bases sitting between them. The CDR3 runs 13 residues.